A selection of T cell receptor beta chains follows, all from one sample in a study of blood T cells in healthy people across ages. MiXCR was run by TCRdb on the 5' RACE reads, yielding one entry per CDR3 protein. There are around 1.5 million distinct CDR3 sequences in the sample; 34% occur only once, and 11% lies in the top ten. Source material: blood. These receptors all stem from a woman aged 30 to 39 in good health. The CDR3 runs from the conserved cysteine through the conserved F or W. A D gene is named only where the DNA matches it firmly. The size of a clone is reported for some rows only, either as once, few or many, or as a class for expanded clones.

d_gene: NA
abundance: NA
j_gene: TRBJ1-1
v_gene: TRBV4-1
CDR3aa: CASSPLWGTPNTEAFF
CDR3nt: TGCGCCAGCAGCCCCCTTTGGGGGACCCCGAACACTGAAGCTTTCTTT

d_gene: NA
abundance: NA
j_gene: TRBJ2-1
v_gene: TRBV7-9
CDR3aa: CASSESSSYNEQFF
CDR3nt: TGTGCCAGCAGCGAGTCCAGCTCCTACAATGAGCAGTTCTTC

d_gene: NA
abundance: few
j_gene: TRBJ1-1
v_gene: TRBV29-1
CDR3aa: CSVEDWRGIRDTEAFF
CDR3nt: TGCAGCGTTGAAGATTGGAGGGGCATTCGGGACACTGAAGCTTTCTTT

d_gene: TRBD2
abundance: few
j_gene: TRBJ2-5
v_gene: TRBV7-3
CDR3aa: CASSYTSAATQYF
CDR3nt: TGTGCCAGCAGCTACACTAGCGCAGCGACCCAGTACTTC

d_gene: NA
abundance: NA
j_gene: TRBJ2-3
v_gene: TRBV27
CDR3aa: CASALGSSTDTQYF
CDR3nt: TGTGCCAGCGCCTTGGGCTCGAGCACAGATACGCAGTATTTT

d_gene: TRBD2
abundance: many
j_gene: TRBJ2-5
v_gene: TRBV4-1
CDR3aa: CASSLRTSGSGETQYF
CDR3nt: TGCGCCAGCAGCCTCCGGACTAGCGGGAGTGGGGAGACCCAGTACTTC

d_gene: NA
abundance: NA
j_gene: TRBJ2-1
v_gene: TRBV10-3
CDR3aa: CAISEPNRASEQFF
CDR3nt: TGTGCCATCAGTGAGCCCAACCGGGCGAGTGAGCAGTTCTTC

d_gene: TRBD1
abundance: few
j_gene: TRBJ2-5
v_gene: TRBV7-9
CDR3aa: CASSRQGLGETQYF
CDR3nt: TGTGCCAGCAGCCGACAGGGCCTAGGGGAGACCCAGTACTTC

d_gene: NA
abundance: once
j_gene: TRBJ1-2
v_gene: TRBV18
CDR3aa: CASSPGHRGYTF
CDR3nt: TGTGCCAGCTCGCCGGGGCACAGGGGCTACACCTTC

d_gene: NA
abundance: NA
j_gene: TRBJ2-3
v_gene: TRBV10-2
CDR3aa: CASSPKDRDSTDTQYF
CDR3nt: TGCGCCAGCAGCCCAAAAGACCGGGACTCAACAGATACGCAGTATTTT

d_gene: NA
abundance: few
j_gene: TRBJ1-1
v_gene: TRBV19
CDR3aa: CASSIVNPWGNTEAFF
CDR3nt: TGTGCCAGTAGTATTGTGAACCCTTGGGGGAACACTGAAGCTTTCTTT

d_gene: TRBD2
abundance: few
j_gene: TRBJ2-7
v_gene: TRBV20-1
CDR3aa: CSARDPLGLAGDGGLYEQYF
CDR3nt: TGCAGTGCTAGAGACCCGCTCGGACTAGCGGGGGACGGTGGCCTGTACGAGCAGTACTTC

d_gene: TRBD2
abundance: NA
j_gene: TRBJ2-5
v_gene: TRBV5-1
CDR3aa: CASSTSGSYQETQYF
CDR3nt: TGCGCCAGCAGCACTAGCGGGAGTTACCAAGAGACCCAGTACTTC

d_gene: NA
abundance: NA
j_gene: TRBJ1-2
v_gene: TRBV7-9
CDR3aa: CASRTQGENYGYTF
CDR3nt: TGTGCCAGCCGTACACAGGGCGAGAACTATGGCTACACCTTC

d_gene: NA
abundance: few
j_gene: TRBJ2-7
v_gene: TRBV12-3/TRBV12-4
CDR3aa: CASRLGGYEQYF
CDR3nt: TGTGCCAGCAGGCTTGGTGGGTACGAGCAGTACTTC

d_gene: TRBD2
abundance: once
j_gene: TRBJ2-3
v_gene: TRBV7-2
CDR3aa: CASTNKRTSGRTDTQYF
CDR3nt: TGTGCCAGCACCAACAAGAGGACTAGCGGGAGAACAGATACGCAGTATTTT

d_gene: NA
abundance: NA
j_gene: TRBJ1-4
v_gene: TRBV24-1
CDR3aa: CATSDSRTGSNEKLFF
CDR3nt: TGTGCCACCAGTGATTCCCGAACAGGAAGTAATGAAAAACTGTTTTTT

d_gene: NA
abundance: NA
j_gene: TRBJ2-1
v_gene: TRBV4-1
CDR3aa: CASSQERELYNEQFF
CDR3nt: TGCGCCAGCAGCCAAGAGCGGGAACTCTACAATGAGCAGTTCTTC

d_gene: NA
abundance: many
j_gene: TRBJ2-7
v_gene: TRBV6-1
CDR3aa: CASNPSLTVEQYF
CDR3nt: TGTGCCAGCAACCCCTCGCTGACGGTGGAGCAGTACTTC

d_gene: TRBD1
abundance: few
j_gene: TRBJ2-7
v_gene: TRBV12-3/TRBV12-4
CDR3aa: CASSLRDRNSYEQYF
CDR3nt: TGTGCCAGCAGCCTCCGGGACAGGAACTCCTACGAGCAGTACTTC

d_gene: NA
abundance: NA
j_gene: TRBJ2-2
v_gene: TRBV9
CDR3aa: CASSLPQGEGGELFF
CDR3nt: TGTGCCAGCAGCCTCCCCCAGGGGGAGGGCGGGGAGCTGTTTTTT

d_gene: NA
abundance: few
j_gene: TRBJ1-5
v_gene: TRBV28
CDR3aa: CASSLSVNSNQPQHF
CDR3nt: TGTGCCAGCAGTTTGTCCGTAAATAGCAATCAGCCCCAGCATTTT

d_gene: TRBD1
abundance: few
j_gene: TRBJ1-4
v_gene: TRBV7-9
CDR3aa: CASSKRQGINEKLFF
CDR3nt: TGTGCCAGCAGCAAGAGACAGGGGATTAATGAAAAACTGTTTTTT

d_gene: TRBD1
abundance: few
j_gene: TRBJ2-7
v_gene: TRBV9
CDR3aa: CASSVGFGQGVPYEQYF
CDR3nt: TGTGCCAGCAGCGTAGGGTTTGGGCAGGGGGTACCCTACGAGCAGTACTTC

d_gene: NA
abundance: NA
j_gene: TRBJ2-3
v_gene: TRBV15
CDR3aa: CATSTYRGNENTDTQYF
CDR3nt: TGTGCCACCAGCACCTATAGGGGAAATGAGAACACAGATACGCAGTATTTT

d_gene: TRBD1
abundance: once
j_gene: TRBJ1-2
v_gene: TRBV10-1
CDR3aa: CASRGTGTSYGYTF
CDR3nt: TGCGCCAGCAGAGGGACAGGGACCAGCTATGGCTACACCTTC

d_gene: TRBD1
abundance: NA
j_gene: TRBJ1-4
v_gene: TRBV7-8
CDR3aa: CASRDRGDEKLFF
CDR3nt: TGTGCCAGCCGAGACAGGGGTGATGAAAAACTGTTTTTT

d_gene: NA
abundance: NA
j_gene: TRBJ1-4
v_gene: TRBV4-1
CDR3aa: CASSQAGLSTNEKLFF
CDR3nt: TGCGCCAGCAGCCAAGCGGGACTTAGCACTAATGAAAAACTGTTTTTT

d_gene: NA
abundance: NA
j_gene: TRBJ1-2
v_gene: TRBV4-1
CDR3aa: CASSLGREWANYGYTF
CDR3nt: TGCGCCAGCAGCCTCGGCAGGGAATGGGCTAACTATGGCTACACCTTC

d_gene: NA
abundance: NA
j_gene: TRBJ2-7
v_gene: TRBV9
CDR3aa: CASSTGRGPPDEQYF
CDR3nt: TGTGCCAGCAGTACCGGCAGGGGACCTCCCGACGAGCAGTACTTC

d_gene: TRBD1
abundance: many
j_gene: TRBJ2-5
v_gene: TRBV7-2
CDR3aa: CASSLGGQGQETQYF
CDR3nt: TGTGCCAGCAGCTTGGGGGGACAGGGCCAAGAGACCCAGTACTTC

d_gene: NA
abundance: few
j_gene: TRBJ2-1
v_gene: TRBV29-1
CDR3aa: CSAIQGIVSYNEQFF
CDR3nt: TGCAGCGCCATCCAGGGAATCGTCTCCTACAATGAGCAGTTCTTC

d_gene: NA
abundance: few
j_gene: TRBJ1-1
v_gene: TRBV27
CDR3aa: CASSSDRPVNTEAFF
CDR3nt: TGTGCCAGCAGTTCCGACAGGCCGGTGAACACTGAAGCTTTCTTT

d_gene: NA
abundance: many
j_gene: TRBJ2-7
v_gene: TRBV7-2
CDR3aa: CASSVLRGTGEQYF
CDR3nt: TGTGCCAGCAGTGTCCTCCGGGGCACAGGCGAGCAGTACTTC

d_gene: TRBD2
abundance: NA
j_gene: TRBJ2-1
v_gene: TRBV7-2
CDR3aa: CASSTSGGAHFEQFF
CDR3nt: TGTGCCAGCAGCACTAGCGGGGGGGCTCACTTTGAGCAGTTCTTC

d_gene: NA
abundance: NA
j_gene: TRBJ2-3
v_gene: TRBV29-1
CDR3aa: CSTGRGADTQYF
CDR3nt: TGCAGTACCGGACGGGGAGCAGATACGCAGTATTTT

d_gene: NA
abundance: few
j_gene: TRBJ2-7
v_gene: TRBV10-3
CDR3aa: CAISEWQTYEQYF
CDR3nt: TGTGCCATCAGTGAGTGGCAGACCTACGAGCAGTACTTC

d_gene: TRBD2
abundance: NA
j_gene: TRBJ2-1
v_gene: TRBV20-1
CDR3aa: CSARDRLAGIGLEQFF
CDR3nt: TGCAGTGCTAGGGACAGACTAGCGGGAATAGGACTTGAGCAGTTCTTC

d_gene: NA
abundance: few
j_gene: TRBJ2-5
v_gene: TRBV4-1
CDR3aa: CASSQSGTGKETQYF
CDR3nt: TGCGCCAGCAGCCAGTCCGGGACGGGGAAAGAGACCCAGTACTTC

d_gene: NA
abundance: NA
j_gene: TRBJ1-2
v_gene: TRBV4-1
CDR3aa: CASSPLDSLYGYTF
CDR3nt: TGCGCCAGCAGCCCCCTCGACAGTCTCTATGGCTACACCTTC

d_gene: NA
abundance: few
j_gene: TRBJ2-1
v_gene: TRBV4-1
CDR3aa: CASSQDPLYNEQFF
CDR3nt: TGCGCCAGCAGCCAAGATCCATTATACAATGAGCAGTTCTTC